This T cell receptor (beta chain) comes out of a study of beta chain features in type 1 diabetes. In the study overall: The patient and healthy donor groups were comparable for age, gender and cell yields. Study observations and caveats: In every one of the four CD4+ subsets, TCRB CDR3s were moderately but significantly shorter in Type 1 diabetes patients. Fewer junction insertions and more nucleotide deletions appeared in type 1 diabetes patients.

This clone was counted many times. Its target is not known. Reverse transcription of all isolated RNA meant that expressed TCRB transcripts were sequenced. The method was immunoSEQ multiplex PCR; TCRdb's version includes in-frame clones alone and lacks a portion of them. The sample carries 100,000 to 150,000 clones, 15% to 20% recorded once. CDR3 length: 14 amino acids. The ends were cut back, 3 bases at V and 0 bases at J, with 9 bases in the middle. In germline, CDR1 is SGHTA, CDR2 FQGNSA. The chain links TRBV7-2 to TRBJ2-7; D may be TRBD2 (5 bases). Sequencing was performed on central memory CD4+ T cells from blood. The receptor comes from a man aged 30 to 45 with type 1 diabetes. The CDR3 sequence: CASSLSGDSYEQYF. CDR3 nucleotides: TGTGCCAGCAGCTTGTCCGGGGACTCCTACGAGCAGTACTTC.